What follows describes a single T cell receptor beta chain. The specificity of this receptor is unknown. This entry is derived from a study of CXCR3-negative and CXCR3-positive naive CD8 T cells (dated by TCRdb to between 2018 and 2020). Study-level background: In total, roughly 150 million TRB reads were obtained, or roughly 1.5 +/- 0.3 million reads per library. Naive subsets from a handful of donors and memory cells from 3 donors were included in the TRBV-TRBJ cluster analysis. Data from roughly twelve donors, pooled across two independent experiments, went into the diversity and physicochemical repertoire analyses. The study at large found these results: Surface CD5, linked to self-reactivity in mice, was comparable between naive subsets; TCR interaction strength was therefore also inferred from TRB CDR3 physicochemical properties. Within the same donor, TRBV-TRBJ usage looked similar between naive CXCR3-negative and CXCR3-positive cells, but memory cells had distinct patterns. Comparably high repertoire diversity was found in both naive subsets, whereas much lower repertoire diversity was found in memory CD8+ T cells. TRB CDR3s from CXCR3-positive naive cells showed higher hydrophobicity (lower Kidera factor 4), lower energy, and higher strength and volume indices than CXCR3-negative naive cells. Because CXCR3 expression was partially decreased after cryopreservation, freshly isolated PBMCs were used for most assays.

Each CD8+ T cell subset was flow-sorted in triplicate, and around 300,000 cells per subset were placed directly into RLT lysis buffer. Naive CD8+ T cells were defined stringently as CD45RO-CCR7+CD27+CD95- to exclude memory contaminants. Using standard density gradient centrifugation, peripheral blood mononuclear cells were isolated from buffy coats. A FACSAria III was used to flow-sort naive CD8+ T cells into CXCR3-negative and CXCR3-positive populations. Total RNA was extracted from sorted cells with an RNeasy Mini Kit. The CDR3 holds 15 amino acids from the cysteine to the phenylalanine. DNA is not recorded here. In the germline V gene, CDR1 corresponds to MDHEN and CDR2 to SYDVKM. Sequenced on a NextSeq 550. The Human TCR Profiling Kit (MiLaboratory) was used to prepare UMI-labeled 5' RACE TRB cDNA libraries. The full amount of extracted RNA was used for cDNA synthesis, and the full amount of resulting cDNA was used for PCR amplification. Libraries were prepared in parallel with an identical number of PCR cycles. The source study handled its data this way. About 53,000 +/- 9,400 unique UMI-labeled TRB cDNA molecules per library were extracted with MIGEC and MiXCR, with at least two reads per UMI required. On average, each library contained about 40,000 +/- 10,000 functional in-frame TRB CDR3 nucleotide clonotypes without stop codons. After each sample was downsampled to 5000 UMI-labeled TRB molecules, VDJtools was used to calculate diversity metrics such as normalized Shannon-Wiener and Chao1. VDJtools was used to calculate clonotype-size-weighted physicochemical properties of the central five CDR3 residues, namely interaction energy, strength, volume and Kidera factor 4. The reads, reprocessed by TCRdb, yield one row per CDR3 protein sequence and no DNA. TCRdb's processing, not the study's, gives the V and J calls here. The table for this sample records over 100,000 distinct CDR3 sequences. The top ten clones comprise 0.45% to 0.55% of the sample.

Input material: naive CXCR3- CD8+ T cells from blood. In the paper's terms, the cell subset or site label means: CD45RO-CCR7+CD27+CD95- naive CD8+ T cells lacking CXCR3 (TNR3-). This chain is built from TRBV28 and TRBJ1-1; lacking DNA, the TRBD1 call made by TCRdb goes unchecked. The origin of this receptor is a human donor in good health. Some clones in this sample may be carry-over from other donors' samples. The CDR3 protein sequence reads: CASSLLYRGNTEAFF.